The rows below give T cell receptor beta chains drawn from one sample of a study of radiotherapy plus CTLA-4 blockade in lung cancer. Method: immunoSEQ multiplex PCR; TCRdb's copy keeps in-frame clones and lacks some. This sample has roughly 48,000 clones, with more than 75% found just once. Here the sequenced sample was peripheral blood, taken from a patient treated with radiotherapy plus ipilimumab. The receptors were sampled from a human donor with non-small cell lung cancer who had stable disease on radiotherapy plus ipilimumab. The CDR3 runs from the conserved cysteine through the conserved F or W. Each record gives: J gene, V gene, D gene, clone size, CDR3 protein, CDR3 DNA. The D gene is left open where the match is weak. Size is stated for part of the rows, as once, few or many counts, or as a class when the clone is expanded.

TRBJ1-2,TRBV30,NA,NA,CAWSVEPRSTGYTF,TGTGCCTGGAGTGTGGAGCCCCGGTCAACTGGCTACACCTTC
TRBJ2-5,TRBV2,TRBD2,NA,CASSEQTSGETQYF,TGTGCCAGCAGTGAACAGACTAGCGGGGAGACCCAGTACTTC
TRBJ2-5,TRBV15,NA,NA,CATSRDGRDQETQYF,TGTGCCACCAGCAGAGATGGTAGAGACCAAGAGACCCAGTACTTC
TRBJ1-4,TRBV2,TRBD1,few,CASSGQGLNEKLFF,TGTGCCAGCAGTGGACAGGGCCTTAATGAAAAACTGTTTTTT
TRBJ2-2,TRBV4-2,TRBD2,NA,CASSQTLTSGSTGELFF,TGTGCCAGCAGCCAAACCCTGACTAGCGGGTCGACCGGGGAGCTGTTTTTT
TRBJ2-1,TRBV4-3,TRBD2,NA,CASSRLAGDGVQFF,TGCGCCAGCAGCCGACTAGCGGGAGATGGGGTGCAGTTCTTC
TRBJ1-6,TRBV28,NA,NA,CASSLLTGRGYNSPLHF,TGTGCCAGCAGTTTATTGACGGGCAGGGGCTATAATTCACCCCTCCACTTT
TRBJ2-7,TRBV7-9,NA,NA,CASSLGQGRGQYF,TGTGCCAGCAGCTTAGGCCAGGGGCGTGGGCAGTACTTC
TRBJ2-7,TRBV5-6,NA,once,CASSLPGQHYEQYF,TGTGCCAGCAGCCTACCTGGACAGCACTACGAGCAGTACTTC
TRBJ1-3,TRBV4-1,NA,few,CASSQVQGINTIYF,TGCGCCAGCAGCCAAGTCCAGGGGATAAACACCATATATTTT
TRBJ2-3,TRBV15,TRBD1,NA,CATSRDLGTGKGTQYF,TGTGCCACCAGCAGAGATTTGGGGACAGGGAAGGGTACGCAGTATTTT
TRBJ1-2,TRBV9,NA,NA,CASSGPGKIVYGYTF,TGTGCCAGCAGCGGCCCAGGGAAAATTGTCTATGGCTACACCTTC
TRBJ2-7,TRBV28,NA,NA,CASRPVAPTYEQYF,TGTGCCAGCAGGCCCGTGGCTCCAACCTACGAGCAGTACTTC
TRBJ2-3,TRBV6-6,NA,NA,CASSPQGTSTDTQYF,TGTGCCAGCAGTCCACAGGGAACTAGCACAGATACGCAGTATTTT
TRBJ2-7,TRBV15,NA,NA,CATSSRDSGEQYF,TGTGCCACCAGCTCGCGGGACTCAGGAGAGCAGTACTTC
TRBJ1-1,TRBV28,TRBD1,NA,CASSSAGTGISEAFF,TGTGCCAGCAGTTCCGCCGGGACAGGGATATCCGAAGCTTTCTTT
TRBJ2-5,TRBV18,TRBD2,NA,CASSRERTSGSGETQYF,TGTGCCAGCTCCAGAGAAAGAACTAGCGGGAGCGGGGAGACCCAGTACTTC
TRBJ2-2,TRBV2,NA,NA,CASRRESNTGELFF,TGTGCCAGCAGACGGGAATCGAACACCGGGGAGCTGTTTTTT
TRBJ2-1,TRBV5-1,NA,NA,CASSPESRSSYNEQFF,TGCGCCAGCAGCCCCGAATCTAGGAGCTCCTACAATGAGCAGTTCTTC
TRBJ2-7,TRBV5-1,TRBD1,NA,CASSLGTGGNSYEQYF,TGCGCCAGCAGCTTGGGGACAGGGGGAAACTCCTACGAGCAGTACTTC
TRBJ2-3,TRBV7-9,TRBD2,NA,CASSGTSGTDTQYF,TGTGCCAGCAGCGGGACTAGCGGCACAGATACGCAGTATTTT
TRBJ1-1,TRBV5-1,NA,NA,CASSLVTGTPNTEAFF,TGCGCCAGCAGCTTGGTGACAGGAACCCCGAACACTGAAGCTTTCTTT
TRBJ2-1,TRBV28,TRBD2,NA,CASSPLPAGVGNEQFF,TGTGCCAGCAGTCCCCTCCCGGCGGGAGTAGGCAATGAGCAGTTCTTC
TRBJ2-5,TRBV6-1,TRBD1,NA,CASTLDRRYQETQYF,TGTGCCAGCACCCTGGACAGGAGATACCAAGAGACCCAGTACTTC
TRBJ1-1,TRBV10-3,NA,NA,CAISGQKNTEAFF,TGTGCCATCAGTGGACAGAAAAACACTGAAGCTTTCTTT
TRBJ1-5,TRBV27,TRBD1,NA,CASSLFGVTGGSNQPQHF,TGTGCCAGCAGTTTATTTGGTGTGACAGGGGGTAGCAATCAGCCCCAGCATTTT
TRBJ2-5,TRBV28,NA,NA,CASSWGRETQYF,TGTGCCAGCAGTTGGGGCCGAGAGACCCAGTACTTC
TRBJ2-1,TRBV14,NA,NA,CASSQVPSGEQFF,TGTGCCAGCAGCCAAGTCCCTTCAGGTGAGCAGTTCTTC
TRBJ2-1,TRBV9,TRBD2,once,CASSATSGRAYEQFF,TGTGCCAGCAGCGCCACTAGCGGGAGGGCCTATGAGCAGTTCTTC
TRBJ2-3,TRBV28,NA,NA,CASSLGLLATDTQYF,TGTGCCAGCAGTTTAGGACTCCTAGCCACAGATACGCAGTATTTT
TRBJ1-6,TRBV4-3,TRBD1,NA,CASSQQGAVGNSPLHF,TGCGCCAGCAGCCAACAGGGGGCCGTAGGGAATTCACCCCTCCACTTT
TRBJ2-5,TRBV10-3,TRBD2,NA,CATGLAGQETQYF,TGTGCCACCGGACTAGCGGGGCAAGAGACCCAGTACTTC
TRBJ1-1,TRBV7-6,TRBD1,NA,CASSTLQGTEAFF,TGTGCCAGCAGCACGTTACAGGGGACTGAAGCTTTCTTT